The entry that follows covers one TCR beta chain sequence. Its antigen remains unknown. The data derive from a study of T cells in Graves' hyperthyroidism and ophthalmopathy. From germline, CDR1 is SGHNT and CDR2 YYREEE (reference sequence). The CDR3 has 12 amino acids. V dropped 4 bases and J dropped 9 bases, with 13 bases sitting between them. Study findings and constraints: Blood samples included most of the expanded thyroid clonotypes exceeding 0.001. Onset of ophthalmopathy came a median around 6.5 months after the model predicted it. The authors' 13 V-J model separated ophthalmopathy from stable hyperthyroidism.

The study excluded patients with uncontrolled infection, other autoimmune disease, pregnancy or lactation. It was RNA transcripts that yielded the amplified TCR beta CDR3 regions. The HTBI primer set drove a first-round RT-PCR of the TCR CDR3. Each CDR3 protein is one row after TCRdb ran MiXCR on the multiplex PCR reads. This repertoire shows a few hundred thousand distinct CDR3 sequences, roughly 19% found once; its top ten account for just under 40%. This receptor was obtained from a man in his forties or fifties with Graves' ophthalmopathy. The chain links TRBV5-4 to TRBJ1-2; D remains ambiguous. The sequencing sample was made of blood. The CDR3: CASSPGPWSYTF. DNA for the CDR3: TGTGCCAGCAGCCCCGGGCCCTGGAGCTACACCTTC.